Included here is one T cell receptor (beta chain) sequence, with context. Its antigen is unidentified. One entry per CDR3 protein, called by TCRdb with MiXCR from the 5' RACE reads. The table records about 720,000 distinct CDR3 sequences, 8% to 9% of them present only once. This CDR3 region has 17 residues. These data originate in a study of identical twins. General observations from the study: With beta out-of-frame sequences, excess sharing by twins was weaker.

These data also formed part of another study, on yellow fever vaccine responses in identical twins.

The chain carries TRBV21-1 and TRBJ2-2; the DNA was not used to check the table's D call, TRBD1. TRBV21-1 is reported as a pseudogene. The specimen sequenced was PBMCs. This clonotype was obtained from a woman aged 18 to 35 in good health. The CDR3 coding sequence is TGTGCCAGCAGCAAATTCCTCGGACAGTCGAACACCGGGGAGCTGTTTTTT. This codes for CASSKFLGQSNTGELFF.